This T cell receptor (beta chain) came from a study of cytomegalovirus exposure and HLA in healthy donors. Notes on the study in general: Some V segments (TRBV6-2 and TRBV6-3 among them) were excluded as indistinguishable. Later analysis showed TCR association rates varying by HLA locus, highest for DRB1 and lowest for HLA-C.

The germline V gene encodes CDR1 SGHRS and CDR2 YFSETQ. V shed 4 bases and J 2 bases; nucleotides not matched to a gene: 7. The CDR3 is 17 amino acids. About this clone itself: Antigen: not known.

PCR employed 60 Vbeta and 13 Jbeta primers. Per the study methods: There were 70 million to 95 million unique TCR beta chains by a later count, and approximately 10 million of them were shared. This table comes from immunoSEQ multiplex PCR, and its TCRdb copy is limited to in-frame clones, with some not included. The V and J calls and clone size were taken over from that table, and D and trimming were inferred from the DNA. The data show 120,000 to 150,000 clones, roughly 10% seen once. The chain couples TRBV5-1 to TRBJ2-6, with 9 bases fitting TRBD2. This TCR came from a male donor in good health and CMV-seronegative. The specimen was PBMCs. The DNA for the CDR3 is TGCGCCAGCAGCGCGGGAGGGACCTCTGCTGGGGCCAACGTCCTGACTTTC. Translated, it gives CASSAGGTSAGANVLTF.